These T cell receptor beta chains were read from a single sample in a study of shared clonotypes between healthy human individuals. The method was immunoSEQ multiplex PCR; TCRdb's version includes in-frame clones alone and lacks a portion of them. The sample comprises about 2,500,000 clones, just over 90% of which are singletons, and over 0.12% rests with the top ten. Sequencing was carried out using naive CD4+ T cells sorted from blood. The receptors here all came from a man aged 18 to 30 in good health. Both conserved end residues are part of each CDR3. The D gene is left open where the match is weak. Some rows mark clone size as missing; the rest say once, few, many or name a class of expanded clone.

TRBV7-2,TRBJ2-1,.,.,TGTGCCAGCAGCCCCAAAGGGGCGGGTGCTACCTACAATGAGCAGTTCTTC,CASSPKGAGATYNEQFF
TRBV6-4,TRBJ2-1,.,TRBD2,TGTGCCAGCAGTGACTATAGCGGGGCCTTATATGAGCAGTTCTTC,CASSDYSGALYEQFF
TRBV7-8,TRBJ2-5,once,TRBD1,TGTGCCAGCAGCTTAGGACAGGGTTTATTTGAGACCCAGTACTTC,CASSLGQGLFETQYF
TRBV6-1,TRBJ1-2,.,TRBD1,TGTGCCAGCAGGGGACAGGGGGTCTATGGCTACACCTTC,CASRGQGVYGYTF
TRBV5-1,TRBJ1-5,.,.,TGCGCCAGCAGCTTGGAATCTCTAGATCAGCCCCAGCATTTT,CASSLESLDQPQHF
TRBV6-5,TRBJ2-7,once,.,TGTGCCAGCAGTCGGACCGCCAACTACGAGCAGTACTTC,CASSRTANYEQYF
TRBV19,TRBJ1-5,.,.,TGTGCCAGTAGTATGTTAGGGTATCAGCCCCAGCATTTT,CASSMLGYQPQHF
TRBV5-1,TRBJ2-7,.,TRBD1,TGCGCCAGCAGCTTGACCGGGACAGGGTTCTACGAGCAGTACTTC,CASSLTGTGFYEQYF
TRBV7-9,TRBJ1-1,.,TRBD1,TGTGCCAGCAGCTTTCATCGGACAGGGGGCGCGTCTGAAGCTTTCTTT,CASSFHRTGGASEAFF
TRBV7-2,TRBJ2-7,.,.,TGTGCCAGCAGCTTAGCTAGCACCTTACCGTACGAGCAGTACTTC,CASSLASTLPYEQYF
TRBV6-1,TRBJ2-5,.,.,TGTGCCAGCAGTGAAGGAGGACCGCCGGAGACCCAGTACTTC,CASSEGGPPETQYF
TRBV4-3,TRBJ2-3,.,TRBD2,TGCGCCAGCAGCCAAGATTGGGGGGGACTAGCGGGTACAGATACGCAGTATTTT,CASSQDWGGLAGTDTQYF
TRBV21-1,TRBJ2-3,.,.,TGTGCCAGCAGCAAAGCGCTAAGGCTAGCGGCTAGCACAGATACGCAGTATTTT,CASSKALRLAASTDTQYF
TRBV5-1,TRBJ2-5,.,TRBD1,TGCGCCAGCAGCTTAGTGGGACAGGGAGTCCGAGAGACCCAGTACTTC,CASSLVGQGVRETQYF
TRBV19,TRBJ2-2,.,TRBD1,TGTGCCAGTAGTGGGACAGGGATTTCGGGGGAGCTGTTTTTT,CASSGTGISGELFF
TRBV2,TRBJ2-2,.,TRBD1,TGTGCCAGCAGACAGACAGGGGCGACCACCGGGGAGCTGTTTTTT,CASRQTGATTGELFF
TRBV5-1,TRBJ2-7,.,.,TGCGCCAGCGGATACTCAGGGAGCTCCTACGAGCAGTACTTC,CASGYSGSSYEQYF
TRBV6-1,TRBJ1-2,.,.,TGTGCCAGCCGTGTGATGCTGCTGGGCCCCTATGGCTACACCTTC,CASRVMLLGPYGYTF
TRBV15,TRBJ2-7,.,TRBD1,TGTGCCACCAGCTTACGGACAGGGCCGACCGACGAGCAGTACTTC,CATSLRTGPTDEQYF
TRBV5-1,TRBJ2-3,once,.,TGCGCCAGCAGCCTTGTCTTACAGGGAGGCACAGATACGCAGTATTTT,CASSLVLQGGTDTQYF
TRBV6-5,TRBJ1-4,.,.,TGTGCCAGCAGTTTTCAGGGTGGAGAAAAACTGTTTTTT,CASSFQGGEKLFF
TRBV5-4,TRBJ2-7,.,TRBD1,TGTGCCAGCAGCCCCCCTGACAGGGGGCGCAACGAGCAGTACTTC,CASSPPDRGRNEQYF
TRBV28,TRBJ1-2,.,.,TGTGCCAGCAGTTTAGCATTTATGGCAGGGGAGGGCTACACCTTC,CASSLAFMAGEGYTF
TRBV19,TRBJ1-2,.,.,TGTGCCAGTAGTATGGCGAAGAATACTCATAACTATGGCTACACCTTC,CASSMAKNTHNYGYTF
TRBV5-1,TRBJ2-1,.,.,TGCGCCAGCAGCTCCGGGACTTCTGACAATGAGCAGTTCTTC,CASSSGTSDNEQFF
TRBV6-5,TRBJ2-5,.,.,TGTGCCAGCAGTCCCCCAGGTTGGACCCAGTACTTC,CASSPPGWTQYF
TRBV2,TRBJ1-4,once,.,TGTGTTCTTGGAGGCAGGACTCATGAAAAACTGTTTTTT,CVLGGRTHEKLFF
TRBV7-9,TRBJ2-2,.,.,TGTGCCAGCAGCCTAACAGGGAACACCGGGGAGCTGTTTTTT,CASSLTGNTGELFF
TRBV6-1,TRBJ1-3,.,.,TGTGCCAGCAGTGAAACTGGGAATGGAAACACCATATATTTT,CASSETGNGNTIYF
TRBV10-2,TRBJ2-2,.,.,TGCGCCAGCAGTGATGGGGAGAAGGGATACACCGGGGAGCTGTTTTTT,CASSDGEKGYTGELFF
TRBV7-2,TRBJ2-1,.,TRBD2,TGTGCCAGCACACCTAGCGGGAGCTATTATGGGGCATACAATGAGCAGTTCTTC,CASTPSGSYYGAYNEQFF
TRBV5-5,TRBJ2-5,.,TRBD1,TGTGCCAGCAGTAAAGGGGGCACACAGGGAGAGACCCAGTACTTC,CASSKGGTQGETQYF
TRBV7-6,TRBJ2-3,.,.,TGTGCCAGCAGCTTAGCCGGCAGCACAGATACGCAGTATTTT,CASSLAGSTDTQYF
TRBV19,TRBJ1-5,.,.,TGTGCCAGCCAGACAGATAGCAATCAGCCCCAGCATTTT,CASQTDSNQPQHF
TRBV6-5,TRBJ1-1,once,TRBD1,TGTGCCAGCAGATACCAGGGGGGAACTGAAGCTTTCTTT,CASRYQGGTEAFF
TRBV7-2,TRBJ1-4,.,.,TGTGCCAGCAGCTTCCAGGGCTCTAATGAAAAACTGTTTTTT,CASSFQGSNEKLFF
TRBV11-2,TRBJ2-1,.,.,TGTGCCAGCAGCTTAGGGACCAACAATGAGCAGTTCTTC,CASSLGTNNEQFF
TRBV4-3,TRBJ2-5,.,TRBD2,TGCGCCAGCAGCCAAGATATACTAGGAGCGGGAGGGAGGGCGGAGACCCAGTACTTC,CASSQDILGAGGRAETQYF
TRBV6-1,TRBJ1-2,.,TRBD1,TGTGCCAGCCGGGACAGTTTCTATGGCTACACCTTC,CASRDSFYGYTF
TRBV2,TRBJ2-7,.,TRBD1,TGTGCCAGCCGGTCCGGGACAGTAAACACCTACGAGCAGTACTTC,CASRSGTVNTYEQYF
TRBV5-4,TRBJ1-1,.,TRBD1,TGTGCCAGCAGCTCCTTCTCCGGGACAGGGAACACTGAAGCTTTCTTT,CASSSFSGTGNTEAFF
TRBV5-4,TRBJ2-2,.,TRBD1,TGTGCCAGCAGCTTAACAGGGGTCGGGGAGCTGTTTTTT,CASSLTGVGELFF
TRBV28,TRBJ1-5,.,.,TGCTGCACCCAGGGAGTTAGGGATCAGCCCCAGCATTTT,CCTQGVRDQPQHF
TRBV2,TRBJ1-2,.,.,TGTGCCAGCATGAGGGTTTTCGATGGCTACACCTTC,CASMRVFDGYTF
TRBV19,TRBJ2-1,.,.,TGTGCCAGTAGTATATCGGCAGGGTCCTATATCCAGTTCTTC,CASSISAGSYIQFF
TRBV11-3,TRBJ2-1,.,.,TGTGCCAGCAGCTTGGAGGGCGACAATGAGCAGTTCTTC,CASSLEGDNEQFF
TRBV6-5,TRBJ1-2,.,.,TGTGCCAGCAGTTACTCTACCCAGGGTGGCTATGGCTACACCTTC,CASSYSTQGGYGYTF
TRBV5-6,TRBJ2-7,.,.,TGTGCCAGCAGCTTCGGCCCCCTGGTCTCCGAGCAGTACTTC,CASSFGPLVSEQYF
TRBV5-1,TRBJ2-7,.,TRBD2,TGCGCCAGCAGCTTGCGGCGGGGGGCCACCTACGAGCAGTACTTC,CASSLRRGATYEQYF
TRBV11-3,TRBJ2-7,.,.,TGTGCCAGCAGCCTAGACTTTTCCAACGAGCAGTACTTC,CASSLDFSNEQYF
TRBV6-1,TRBJ1-1,.,.,TGTGCCAGCAGTGAAAGTGACACTGAAGCTTTCTTT,CASSESDTEAFF
TRBV4-1,TRBJ2-3,.,TRBD1,TGCGCCAGCAGCCCGCAGGGGGCTCGAGGAGATACGCAGTATTTT,CASSPQGARGDTQYF
TRBV7-9,TRBJ1-4,.,.,TGTGCCAGCAGCGAGGCAGGAGGGCCTAATGAAAAACTGTTTTTT,CASSEAGGPNEKLFF
TRBV2,TRBJ1-1,.,.,TGTGCCAGCAGTGAGCGGCGGGATGACACTGAAGCTTTCTTT,CASSERRDDTEAFF
TRBV4-1,TRBJ2-3,once,.,TGCGCCAGCAGCCGAACAGCGGCTTCTAGCACAGATACGCAGTATTTT,CASSRTAASSTDTQYF
TRBV7-7,TRBJ2-5,.,TRBD1,TGTGCTAGCAGCCCGGGGACAGGGCAAGAGACCCAGTACTTC,CASSPGTGQETQYF
TRBV6-6,TRBJ2-7,.,TRBD1,TGTGCCAGCAGTTTCCTCGACAGGGGGTCGAGGGGCGAGCAGTACTTC,CASSFLDRGSRGEQYF
TRBV19,TRBJ1-2,.,.,TGTGCCACCTCAACAGGCGACTCCACTTCAAACTATGGCTACACCTTC,CATSTGDSTSNYGYTF
TRBV7-9,TRBJ2-7,.,.,TGTGCCAGCAGCTTAGGGGACCGGGCAAGTCCCTACGAGCAGTACTTC,CASSLGDRASPYEQYF
TRBV7-9,TRBJ2-5,.,TRBD2,TGTGCCAGCAGCTTAGCGCTAGCGGGGGGGCAAGAGACCCAGTACTTC,CASSLALAGGQETQYF